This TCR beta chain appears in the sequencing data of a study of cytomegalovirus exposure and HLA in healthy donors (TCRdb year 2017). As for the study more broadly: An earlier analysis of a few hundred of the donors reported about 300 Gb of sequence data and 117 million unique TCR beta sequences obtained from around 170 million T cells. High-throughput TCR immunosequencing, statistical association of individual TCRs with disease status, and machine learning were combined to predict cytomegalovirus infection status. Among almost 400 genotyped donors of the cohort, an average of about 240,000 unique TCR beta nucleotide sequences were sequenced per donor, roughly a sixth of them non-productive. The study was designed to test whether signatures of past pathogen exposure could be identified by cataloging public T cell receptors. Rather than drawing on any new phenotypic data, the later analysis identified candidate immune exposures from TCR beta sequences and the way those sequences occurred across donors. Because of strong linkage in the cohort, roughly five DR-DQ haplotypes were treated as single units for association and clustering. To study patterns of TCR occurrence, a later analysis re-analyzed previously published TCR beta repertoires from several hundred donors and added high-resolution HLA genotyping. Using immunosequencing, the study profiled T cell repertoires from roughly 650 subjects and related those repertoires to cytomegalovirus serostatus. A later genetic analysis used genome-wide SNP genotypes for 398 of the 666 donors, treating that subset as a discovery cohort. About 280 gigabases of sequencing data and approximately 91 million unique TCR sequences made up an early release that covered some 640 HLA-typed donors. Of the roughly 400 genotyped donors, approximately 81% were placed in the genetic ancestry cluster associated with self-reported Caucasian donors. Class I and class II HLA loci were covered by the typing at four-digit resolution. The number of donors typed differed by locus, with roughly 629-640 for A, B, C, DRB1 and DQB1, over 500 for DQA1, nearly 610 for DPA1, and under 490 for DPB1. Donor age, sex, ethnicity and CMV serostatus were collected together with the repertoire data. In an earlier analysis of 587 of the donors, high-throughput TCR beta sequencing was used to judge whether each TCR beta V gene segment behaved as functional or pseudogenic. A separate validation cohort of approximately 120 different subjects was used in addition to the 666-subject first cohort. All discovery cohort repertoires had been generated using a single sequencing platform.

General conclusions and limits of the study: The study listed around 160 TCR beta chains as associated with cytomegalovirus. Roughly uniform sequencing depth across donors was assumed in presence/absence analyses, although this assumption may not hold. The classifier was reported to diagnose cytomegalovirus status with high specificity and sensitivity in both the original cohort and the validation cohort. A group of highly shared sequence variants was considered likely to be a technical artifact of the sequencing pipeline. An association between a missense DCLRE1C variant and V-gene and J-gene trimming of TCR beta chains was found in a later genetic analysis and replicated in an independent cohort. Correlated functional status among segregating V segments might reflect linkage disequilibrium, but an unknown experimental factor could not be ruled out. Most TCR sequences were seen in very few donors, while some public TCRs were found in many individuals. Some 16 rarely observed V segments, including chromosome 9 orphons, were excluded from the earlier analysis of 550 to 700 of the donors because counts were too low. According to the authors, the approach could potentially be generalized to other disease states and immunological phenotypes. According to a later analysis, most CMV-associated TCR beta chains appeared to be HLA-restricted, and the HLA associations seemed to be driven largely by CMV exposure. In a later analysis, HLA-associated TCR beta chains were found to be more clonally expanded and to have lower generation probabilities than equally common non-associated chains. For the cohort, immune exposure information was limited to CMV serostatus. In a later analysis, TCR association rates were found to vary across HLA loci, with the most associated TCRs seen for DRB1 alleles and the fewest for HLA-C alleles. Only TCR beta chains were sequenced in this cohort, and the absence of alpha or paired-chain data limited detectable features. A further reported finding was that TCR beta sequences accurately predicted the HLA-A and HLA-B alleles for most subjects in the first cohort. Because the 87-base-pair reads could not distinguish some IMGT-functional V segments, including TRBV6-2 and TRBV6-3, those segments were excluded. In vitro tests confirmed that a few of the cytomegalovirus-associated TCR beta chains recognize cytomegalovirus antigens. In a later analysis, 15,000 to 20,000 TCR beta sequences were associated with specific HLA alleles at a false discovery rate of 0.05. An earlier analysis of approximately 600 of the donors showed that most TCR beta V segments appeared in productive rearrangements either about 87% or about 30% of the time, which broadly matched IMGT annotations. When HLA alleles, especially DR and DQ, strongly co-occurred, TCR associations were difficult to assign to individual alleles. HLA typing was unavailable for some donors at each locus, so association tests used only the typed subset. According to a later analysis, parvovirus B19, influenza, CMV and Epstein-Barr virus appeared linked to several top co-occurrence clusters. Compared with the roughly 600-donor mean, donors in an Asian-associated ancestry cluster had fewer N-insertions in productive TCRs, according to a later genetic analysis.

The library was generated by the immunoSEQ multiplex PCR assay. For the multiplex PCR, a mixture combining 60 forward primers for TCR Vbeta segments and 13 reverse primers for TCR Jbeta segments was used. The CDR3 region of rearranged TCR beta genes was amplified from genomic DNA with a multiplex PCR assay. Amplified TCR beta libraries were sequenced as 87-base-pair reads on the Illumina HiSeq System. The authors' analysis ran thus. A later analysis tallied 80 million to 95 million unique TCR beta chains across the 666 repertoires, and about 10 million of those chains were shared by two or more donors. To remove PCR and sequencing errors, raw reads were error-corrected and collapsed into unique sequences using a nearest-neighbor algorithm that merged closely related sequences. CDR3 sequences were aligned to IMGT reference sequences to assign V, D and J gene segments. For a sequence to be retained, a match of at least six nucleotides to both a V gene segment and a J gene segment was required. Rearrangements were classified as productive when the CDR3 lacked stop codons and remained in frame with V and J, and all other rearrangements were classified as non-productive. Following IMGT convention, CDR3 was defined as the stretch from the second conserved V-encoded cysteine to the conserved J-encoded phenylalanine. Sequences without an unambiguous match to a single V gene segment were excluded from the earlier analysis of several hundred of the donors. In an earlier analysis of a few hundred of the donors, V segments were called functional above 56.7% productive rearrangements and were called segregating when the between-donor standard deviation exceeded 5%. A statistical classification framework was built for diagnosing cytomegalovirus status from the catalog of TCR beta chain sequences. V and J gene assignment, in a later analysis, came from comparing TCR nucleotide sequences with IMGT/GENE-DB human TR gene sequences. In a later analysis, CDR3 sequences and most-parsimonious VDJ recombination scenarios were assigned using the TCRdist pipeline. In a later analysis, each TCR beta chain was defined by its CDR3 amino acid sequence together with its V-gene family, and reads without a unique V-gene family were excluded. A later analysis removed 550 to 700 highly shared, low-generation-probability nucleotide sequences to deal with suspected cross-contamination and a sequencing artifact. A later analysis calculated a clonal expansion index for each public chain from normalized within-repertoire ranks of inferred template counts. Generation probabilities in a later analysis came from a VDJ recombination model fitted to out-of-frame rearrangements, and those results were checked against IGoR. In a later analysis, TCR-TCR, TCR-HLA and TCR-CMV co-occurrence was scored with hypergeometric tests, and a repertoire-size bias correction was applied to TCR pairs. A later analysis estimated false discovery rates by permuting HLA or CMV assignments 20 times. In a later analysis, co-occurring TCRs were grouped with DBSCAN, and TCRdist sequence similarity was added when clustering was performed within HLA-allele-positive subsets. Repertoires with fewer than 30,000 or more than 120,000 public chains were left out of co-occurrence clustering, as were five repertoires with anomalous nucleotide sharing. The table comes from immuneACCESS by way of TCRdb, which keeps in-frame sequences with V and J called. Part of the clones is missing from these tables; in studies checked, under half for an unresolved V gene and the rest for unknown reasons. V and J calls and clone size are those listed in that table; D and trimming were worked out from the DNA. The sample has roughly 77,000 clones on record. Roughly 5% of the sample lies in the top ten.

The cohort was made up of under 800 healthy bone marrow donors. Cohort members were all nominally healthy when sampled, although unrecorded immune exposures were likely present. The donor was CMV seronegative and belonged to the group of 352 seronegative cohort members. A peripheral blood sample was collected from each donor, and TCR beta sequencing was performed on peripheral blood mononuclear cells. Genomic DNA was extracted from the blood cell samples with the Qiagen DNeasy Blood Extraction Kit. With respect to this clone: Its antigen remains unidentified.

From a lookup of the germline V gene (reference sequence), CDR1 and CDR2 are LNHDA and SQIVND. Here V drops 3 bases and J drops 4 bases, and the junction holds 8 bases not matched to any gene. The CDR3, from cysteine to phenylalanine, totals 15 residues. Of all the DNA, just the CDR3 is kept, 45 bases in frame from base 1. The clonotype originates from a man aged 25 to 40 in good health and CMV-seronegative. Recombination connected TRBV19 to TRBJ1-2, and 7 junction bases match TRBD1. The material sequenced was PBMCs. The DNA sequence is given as TGTGCCAGTAGTATCCCGGACAGGCCTTCCTATGGCTACACCTTC. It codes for CASSIPDRPSYGYTF.